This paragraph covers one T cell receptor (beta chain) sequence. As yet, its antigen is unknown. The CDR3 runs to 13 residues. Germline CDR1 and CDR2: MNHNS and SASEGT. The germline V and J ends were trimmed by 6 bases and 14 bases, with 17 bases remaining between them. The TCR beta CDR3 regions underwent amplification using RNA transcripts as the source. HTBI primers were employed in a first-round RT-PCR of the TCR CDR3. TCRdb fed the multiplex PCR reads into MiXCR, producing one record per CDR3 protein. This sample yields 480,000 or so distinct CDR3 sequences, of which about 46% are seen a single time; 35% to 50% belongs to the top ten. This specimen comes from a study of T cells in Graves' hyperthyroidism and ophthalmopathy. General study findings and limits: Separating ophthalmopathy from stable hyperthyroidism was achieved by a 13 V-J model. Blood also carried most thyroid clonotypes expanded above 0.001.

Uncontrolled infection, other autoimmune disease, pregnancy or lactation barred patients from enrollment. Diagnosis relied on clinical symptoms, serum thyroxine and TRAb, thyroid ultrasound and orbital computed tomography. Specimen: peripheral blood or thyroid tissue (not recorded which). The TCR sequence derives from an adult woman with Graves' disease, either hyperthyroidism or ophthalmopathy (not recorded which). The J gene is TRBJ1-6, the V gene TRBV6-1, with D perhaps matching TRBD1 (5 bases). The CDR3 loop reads CASSLGASLSLHF. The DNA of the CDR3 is TGTGCCAGCAGCCTCGGGGCGAGTTTGTCCCTCCACTTT.